This TCR beta chain came from a study of CD8 T cells in ankylosing spondylitis. The study, taken as a whole, reports: Clones linked to disease were reported to show significant enrichment in matched ankylosing spondylitis synovial fluid. Prior work had noted some motif variants in reactive arthritis blood and synovial fluid. Among TCR beta sequences, a motif of roughly 8 highly homologous variants appeared characteristic of ankylosing spondylitis blood.

TCRdb independently ran MiXCR on the 5' RACE reads; one entry per CDR3 protein. The sample has a few hundred thousand distinct CDR3 sequences, approximately 7.4% seen once. In this sample, this clonotype turned up many times. Its antigen is unknown. The CDR3 runs 14 residues. Trimming cost V 4 bases and J 2 bases, with 11 bases left between them. Germline V gives CDR1 MGHDK, CDR2 SYGVNS. The TCR originated in a male donor with ankylosing spondylitis. The specimen was blood, either unsorted or a sorted T cell fraction (not recorded which). The chain combines TRBV25-1 with TRBJ1-1; D call uncertain. This CDR3 is CASSGTVGNTEAFF. The CDR3 bases are TGTGCCAGCAGTGGGACGGTCGGAAACACTGAAGCTTTCTTT. Full variable domain (missing parts from reference TRBV25-1 and TRBJ1-1): EADIYQTPRYLVIGTGKKITLECSQTMGHDKMYWYQQDPGMELHLIHYSYGVNSTEKGDLSSESTVSRIRTEHFPLTLESARPSHTSQYLCASSGTVGNTEAFFGQGTRLTVV.